The 9 T cell receptor beta chains reported below all come from one sample, sequenced in a study of T cell responses to AZD1222 COVID-19 vaccine. The assay was immunoSEQ multiplex PCR, and TCRdb's table has in-frame clones only and misses some. Of over 120,000 clones listed, more than 85% are singletons. This specimen consisted of peripheral blood, obtained on day 0 of AZD1222 vaccination. These receptors were collected from an adult in good health.

The CDR3 sequence is CASSETDMNTEAFF. Here the CDR3 DNA reads TGTGCCAGCAGTGAAACGGACATGAACACTGAAGCTTTCTTT. This chain uses TRBV6-4 with TRBJ1-1, with D maybe TRBD1 (5 bases). V was pared by 3 bases and J by 0 bases, with 8 bases between. The CDR3 contains 14 residues. The germline gives CDR1 MRHNA, CDR2 SNTAGT.

V usage is TRBV6-2 or TRBV6-3 and J usage is TRBJ2-7, with a weak D call TRBD2 (5 bases). The CDR3 is 17 residues long. Trimming took off 6 bases at V and 2 bases at J, with 23 bases between the two ends. Germline CDR1 and CDR2: MNHEY and SVGEGT. The CDR3 loop reads CASSLGGRAETTYEQYF. CDR3 coding DNA: TGTGCCAGCAGCTTAGGAGGTCGGGCAGAGACCACCTACGAGCAGTACTTC.

The sample holds one count of this clone. The chain employs TRBV10-3 and TRBJ2-5; the match to TRBD2 covers 8 bases. The CDR3 length is 16 residues. V shed 2 bases and J 5 bases; nucleotides not matched to a gene: 10. Germline V CDR1 and CDR2: ENHRY, SYGVKD. CDR3 bases: TGTGCCATCAGTGAGACACCGGGACTAGTCTCGGAGACCCAGTACTTC. Residues: CAISETPGLVSETQYF.

The chain combines TRBV7-8 with TRBJ2-7, with D possibly TRBD1 on 6 matching bases. The CDR3 consists of 13 residues. Trimming shortened V by 5 bases and J by 0 bases, and 8 bases separated the two germline ends. Germline lookup yields CDR1 SGHVS and CDR2 FQNEAQ. CDR3 protein: CASSRDNSYEQYF. DNA of the CDR3: TGTGCCAGCAGCCGGGACAACTCCTACGAGCAGTACTTC.

The chain recombines TRBV10-1 with TRBJ2-1; 11 nucleotides align to TRBD1. CDR3 length equals 14 residues. V lost 6 bases and J lost 9; bases outside the gene matches: 7. Germline V gene data show CDR1 as WNHNN and CDR2 as SYGVQD (reference sequence). DNA of the CDR3: TGCGCCAGCAGGTCCGGGACAGGGGGAGGTGAGCAGTTCTTC. Translation: CASRSGTGGGEQFF.

The chain couples TRBV7-9 to TRBJ1-1; TRBD1 aligns across 7 bases. V was pared by 4 bases and J by 10 bases, with 15 bases of the junction left unmatched. This CDR3 region has 15 residues. The germline gives CDR1 SEHNR, CDR2 FQNEAQ (reference sequence). This CDR3 reads CASSSYRQGVAGAFF. The CDR3 region has the DNA TGTGCCAGCAGCTCCTATAGACAGGGAGTCGCCGGAGCTTTCTTT.

This clone came up once. The V gene is TRBV5-6, the J gene TRBJ1-5, with 8 positions matching TRBD1. This CDR3 is built from 15 residues. The germline V gene encodes CDR1 SGHDT and CDR2 YYEEEE. V was clipped by 4 bases and J by 6 bases; unmatched bases: 9. This CDR3 is CASSLGQGRGQPQHF. DNA of the CDR3: TGTGCCAGCAGCCTAGGACAGGGAAGGGGTCAGCCCCAGCATTTT. Complete variable domain (other parts from reference TRBV5-6 and TRBJ1-5): DAGVTQSPTHLIKTRGQQVTLRCSPKSGHDTVSWYQQALGQGPQFIFQYYEEEERQRGNFPDRFSGHQFPNYSSELNVNALLLGDSALYLCASSLGQGRGQPQHFGDGTRLSIL.

CDR3 DNA: TGTGCCAGCAGCGTACAGGGGCCCCCGAACACCGGGGAGCTGTTTTTT. Encoded protein: CASSVQGPPNTGELFF. This chain joins TRBV2 and TRBJ2-2; 7 positions match TRBD1. The CDR3 has 16 residues. Germline V CDR1 and CDR2: SNHLY, FYNNEI. J was trimmed by 0 bases and V by 6 bases; bases with no gene match: 7.

This chain joins TRBV29-1 and TRBJ1-2; D is perhaps TRBD1 (5 bases). V was cut by 2 bases and J by 4 bases, with 11 bases left in between. The CDR3 totals 13 residues. Per the germline V gene, CDR1 is SQVTM and CDR2 is ANQGSEA. The CDR3 loop reads CSVEMGGGYGYTF. In nucleotides, the CDR3 is TGCAGCGTTGAAATGGGGGGAGGCTATGGCTACACCTTC. The full variable domain, rest sourced from reference TRBV29-1 and TRBJ1-2, is SAVISQKPSRDICQRGTSLTIQCQVDSQVTMMFWYRQQPGQSLTLIATANQGSEATYESGFVIDKFPISRPNLTFSTLTVSNMSPEDSSIYLCSVEMGGGYGYTFGSGTRLTVV.